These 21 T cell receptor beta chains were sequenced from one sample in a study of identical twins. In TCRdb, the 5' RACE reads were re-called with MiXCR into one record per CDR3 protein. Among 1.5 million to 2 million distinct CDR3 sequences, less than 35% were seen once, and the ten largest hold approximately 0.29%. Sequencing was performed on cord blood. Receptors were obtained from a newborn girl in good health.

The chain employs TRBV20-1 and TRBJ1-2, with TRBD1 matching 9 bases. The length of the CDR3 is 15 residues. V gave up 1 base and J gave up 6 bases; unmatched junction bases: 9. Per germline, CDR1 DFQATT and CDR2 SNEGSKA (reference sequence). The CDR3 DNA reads TGCAGTGCTAGAGGACCCGGACAGGGGCTCCATGGCTACACCTTC. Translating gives CSARGPGQGLHGYTF.

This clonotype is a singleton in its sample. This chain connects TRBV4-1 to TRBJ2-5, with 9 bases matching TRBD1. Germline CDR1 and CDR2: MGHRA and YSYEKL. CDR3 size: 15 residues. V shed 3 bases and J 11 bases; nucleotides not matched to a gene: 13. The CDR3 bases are TGCGCCAGCAGCCACCGGACAGGGGAATACAATGAGCAGTACTTC. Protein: CASSHRTGEYNEQYF.

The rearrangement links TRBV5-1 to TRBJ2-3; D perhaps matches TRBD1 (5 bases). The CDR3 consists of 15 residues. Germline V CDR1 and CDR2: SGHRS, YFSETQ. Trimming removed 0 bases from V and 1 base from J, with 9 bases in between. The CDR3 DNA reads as TGCGCCAGCAGCTTGGCGGCCAGGGGCACAGATACGCAGTATTTT. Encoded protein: CASSLAARGTDTQYF.

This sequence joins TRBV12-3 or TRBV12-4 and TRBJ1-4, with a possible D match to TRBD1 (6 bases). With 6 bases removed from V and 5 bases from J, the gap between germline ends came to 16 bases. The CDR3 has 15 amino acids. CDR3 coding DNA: TGTGCCAGCAGGCGACGGGGGGCGGGGAATGAAAAACTGTTTTTT. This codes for CASRRRGAGNEKLFF.

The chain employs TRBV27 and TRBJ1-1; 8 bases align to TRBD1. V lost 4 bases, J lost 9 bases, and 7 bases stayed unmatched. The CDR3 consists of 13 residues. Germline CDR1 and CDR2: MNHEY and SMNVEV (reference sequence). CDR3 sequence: CASSSPGQGKAFF. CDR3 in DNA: TGTGCCAGCAGTTCCCCCGGACAGGGCAAAGCTTTCTTT.

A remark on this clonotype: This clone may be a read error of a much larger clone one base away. The CDR3 DNA follows: TGCAGCGCCTCGGACAGGGTCCGCGAGCAGTACTTC. It yields the protein CSASDRVREQYF. The gene calls are TRBV29-1 and TRBJ2-7; 8 positions match TRBD1. Trimming took 7 bases from V and 6 from J; bases not matched to a gene: 8. The CDR3 runs 12 residues. Germline loops: CDR1 SQVTM, CDR2 ANQGSEA.

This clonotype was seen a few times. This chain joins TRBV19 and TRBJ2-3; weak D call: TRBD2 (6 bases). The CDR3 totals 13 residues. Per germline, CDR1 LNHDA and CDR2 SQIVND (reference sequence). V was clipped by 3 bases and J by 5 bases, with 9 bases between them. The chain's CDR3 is CASSMIGGDTQYF. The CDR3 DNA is TGTGCCAGTAGTATGATCGGGGGAGATACGCAGTATTTT.

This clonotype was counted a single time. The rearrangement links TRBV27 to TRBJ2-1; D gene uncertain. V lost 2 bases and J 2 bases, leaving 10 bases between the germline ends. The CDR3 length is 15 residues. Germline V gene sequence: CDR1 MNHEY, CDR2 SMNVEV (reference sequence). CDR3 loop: CASSLRYSAYNEQFF. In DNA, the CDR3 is TGTGCCAGCAGTTTAAGGTATTCGGCCTACAATGAGCAGTTCTTC.

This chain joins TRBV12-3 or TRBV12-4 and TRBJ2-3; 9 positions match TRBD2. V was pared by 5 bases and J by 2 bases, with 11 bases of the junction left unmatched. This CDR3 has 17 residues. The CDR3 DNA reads TGTGCCAGCAGTCCCCCGGGACTAGCCAAGATCACAGATACGCAGTATTTT. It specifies CASSPPGLAKITDTQYF.

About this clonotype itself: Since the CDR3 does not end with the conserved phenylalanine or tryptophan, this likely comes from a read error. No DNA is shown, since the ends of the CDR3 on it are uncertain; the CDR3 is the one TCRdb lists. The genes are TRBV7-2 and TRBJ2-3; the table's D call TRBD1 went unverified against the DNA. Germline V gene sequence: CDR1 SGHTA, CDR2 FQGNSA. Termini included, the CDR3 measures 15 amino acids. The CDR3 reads CASSLTGLRQIRSIL.

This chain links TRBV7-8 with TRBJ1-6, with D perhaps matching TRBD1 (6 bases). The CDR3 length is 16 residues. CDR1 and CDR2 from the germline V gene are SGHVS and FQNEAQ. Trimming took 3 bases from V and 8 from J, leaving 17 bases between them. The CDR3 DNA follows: TGTGCCAGCAGCTTGGGGACACCCGCATCGGATTCACCCCTCCACTTT. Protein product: CASSLGTPASDSPLHF.

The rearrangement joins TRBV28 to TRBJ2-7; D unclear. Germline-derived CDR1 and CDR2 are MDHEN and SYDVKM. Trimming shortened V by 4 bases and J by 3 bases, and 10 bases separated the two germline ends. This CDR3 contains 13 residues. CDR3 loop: CASSSPPHYEQYF. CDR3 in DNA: TGTGCCAGCAGTTCCCCCCCCCACTACGAGCAGTACTTC.

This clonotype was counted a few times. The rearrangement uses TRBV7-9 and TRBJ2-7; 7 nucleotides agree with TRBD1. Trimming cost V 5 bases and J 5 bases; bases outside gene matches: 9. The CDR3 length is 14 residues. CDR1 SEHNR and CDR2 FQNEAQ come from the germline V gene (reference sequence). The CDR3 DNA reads TGTGCCAGCAGCCCACCGGACAGGATCAACGAGCAGTACTTC. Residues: CASSPPDRINEQYF.

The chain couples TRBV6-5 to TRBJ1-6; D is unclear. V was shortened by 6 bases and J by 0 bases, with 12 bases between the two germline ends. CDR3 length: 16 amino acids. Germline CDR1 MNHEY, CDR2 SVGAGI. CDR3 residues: CASRRAFLSYNSPLHF. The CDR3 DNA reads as TGTGCCAGCAGACGGGCCTTCCTCTCCTATAATTCACCCCTCCACTTT.

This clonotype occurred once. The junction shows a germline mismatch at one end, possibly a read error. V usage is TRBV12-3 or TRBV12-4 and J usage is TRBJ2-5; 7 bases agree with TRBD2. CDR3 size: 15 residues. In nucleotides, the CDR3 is TGTGCCAGCGGTTTAATGGTAGGCGGGAGAGAGACCCAGTACTTC. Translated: CASGLMVGGRETQYF.

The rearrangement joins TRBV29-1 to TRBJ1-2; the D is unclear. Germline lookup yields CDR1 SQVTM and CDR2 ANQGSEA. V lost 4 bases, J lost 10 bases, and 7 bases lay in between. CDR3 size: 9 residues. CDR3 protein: CSVGDDYTF. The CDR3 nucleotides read TGCAGCGTTGGGGATGACTACACCTTC.

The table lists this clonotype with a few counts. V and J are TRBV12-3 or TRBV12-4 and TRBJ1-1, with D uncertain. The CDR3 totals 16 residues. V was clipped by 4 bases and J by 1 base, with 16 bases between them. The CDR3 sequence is CASSSVGWGKNTEAFF. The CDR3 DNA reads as TGTGCCAGCAGTTCCGTTGGGTGGGGAAAGAACACTGAAGCTTTCTTT.

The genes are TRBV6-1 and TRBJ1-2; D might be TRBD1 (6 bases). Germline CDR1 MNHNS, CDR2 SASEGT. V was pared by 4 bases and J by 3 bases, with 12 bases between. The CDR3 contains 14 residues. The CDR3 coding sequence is TGTGCCAGCAGTGGTGGGACAAGGGACTATGGCTACACCTTC. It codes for CASSGGTRDYGYTF.

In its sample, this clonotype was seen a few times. As DNA, the CDR3 is TGTGCCAGCAGCCAAGATTTCGGAGTGATGGTAACAGATACGCAGTATTTT. This gives the protein CASSQDFGVMVTDTQYF. The chain is built from TRBV3-1 and TRBJ2-3; D uncertain. This CDR3 is 17 amino acids long. The germline V and J ends were trimmed by 0 bases and 3 bases, with 16 bases remaining between them. Germline V CDR1 and CDR2: LGHDT, YNNKEL (reference sequence).

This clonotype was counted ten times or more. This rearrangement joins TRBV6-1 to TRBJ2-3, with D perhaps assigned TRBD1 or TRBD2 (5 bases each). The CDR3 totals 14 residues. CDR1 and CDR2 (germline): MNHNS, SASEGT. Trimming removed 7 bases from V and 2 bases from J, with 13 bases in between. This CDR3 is CASTPGTSTDTQYF. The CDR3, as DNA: TGTGCCAGCACCCCTGGGACCTCCACAGATACGCAGTATTTT.

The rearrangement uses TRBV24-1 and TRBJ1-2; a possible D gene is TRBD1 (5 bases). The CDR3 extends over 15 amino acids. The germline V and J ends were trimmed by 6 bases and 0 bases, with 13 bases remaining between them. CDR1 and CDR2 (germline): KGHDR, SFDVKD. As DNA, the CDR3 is TGTGCCACCAGTAAGGGACGGCTTACTAACTATGGCTACACCTTC. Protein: CATSKGRLTNYGYTF.